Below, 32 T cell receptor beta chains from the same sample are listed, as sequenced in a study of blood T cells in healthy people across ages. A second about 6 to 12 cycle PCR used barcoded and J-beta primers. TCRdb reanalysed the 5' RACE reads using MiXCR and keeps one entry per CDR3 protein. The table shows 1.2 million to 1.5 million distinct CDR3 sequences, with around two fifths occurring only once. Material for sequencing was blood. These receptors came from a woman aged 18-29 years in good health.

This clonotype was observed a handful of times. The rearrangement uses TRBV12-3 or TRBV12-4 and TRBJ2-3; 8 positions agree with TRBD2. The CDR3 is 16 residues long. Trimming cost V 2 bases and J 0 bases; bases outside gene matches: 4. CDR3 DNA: TGTGCCAGCAGTTTAAGGGCTAGCGGGAGCACAGATACGCAGTATTTT. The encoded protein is CASSLRASGSTDTQYF.

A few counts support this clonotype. The CDR3 DNA is TGCGCCAGCAGCCAAGAGGGGGCGACAGATACGCAGTATTTT. Translation gives CASSQEGATDTQYF. V is TRBV4-1 and J is TRBJ2-3, with a tentative D call TRBD1 (6 bases). CDR1 and CDR2 from the germline V gene are MGHRA and YSYEKL. CDR3 length: 14 amino acids. The V end lost 0 bases, the J end lost 3 bases, and 7 bases lay between the germline ends.

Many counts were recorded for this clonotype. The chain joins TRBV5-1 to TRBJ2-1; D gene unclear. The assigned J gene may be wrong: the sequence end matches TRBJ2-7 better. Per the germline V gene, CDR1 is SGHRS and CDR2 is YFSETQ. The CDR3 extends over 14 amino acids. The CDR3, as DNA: TGCGCCAGCAGCCCCCCCAGCTCCTACAATGAGCAGTACTTC. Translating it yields CASSPPSSYNEQYF.

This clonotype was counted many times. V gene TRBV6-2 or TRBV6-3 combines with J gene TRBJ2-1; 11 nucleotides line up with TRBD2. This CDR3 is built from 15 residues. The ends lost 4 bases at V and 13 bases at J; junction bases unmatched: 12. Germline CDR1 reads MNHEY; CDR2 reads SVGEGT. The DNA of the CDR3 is TGTGCCAGCAGTTCGGGTAGCGGGGGGGGCGCAAATCAGTTCTTC. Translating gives CASSSGSGGGANQFF.

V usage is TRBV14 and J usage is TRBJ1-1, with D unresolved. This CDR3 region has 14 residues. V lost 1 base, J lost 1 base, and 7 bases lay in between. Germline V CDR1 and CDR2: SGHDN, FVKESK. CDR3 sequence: CASSQGWSNTEAFF. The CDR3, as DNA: TGTGCCAGCAGCCAAGGGTGGTCGAACACTGAAGCTTTCTTT.

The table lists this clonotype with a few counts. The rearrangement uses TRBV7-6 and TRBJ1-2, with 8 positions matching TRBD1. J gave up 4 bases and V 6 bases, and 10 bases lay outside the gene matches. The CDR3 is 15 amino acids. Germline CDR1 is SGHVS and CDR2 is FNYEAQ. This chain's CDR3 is CASSQDRGSFYGYTF. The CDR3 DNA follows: TGTGCCAGCAGTCAAGACAGGGGTTCTTTCTATGGCTACACCTTC.

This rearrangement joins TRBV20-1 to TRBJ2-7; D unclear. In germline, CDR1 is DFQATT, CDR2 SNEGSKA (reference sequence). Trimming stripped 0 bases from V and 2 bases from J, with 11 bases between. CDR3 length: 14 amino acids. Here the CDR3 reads CSARDLRITYEQYF. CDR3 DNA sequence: TGCAGTGCTAGAGATCTAAGAATAACCTACGAGCAGTACTTC.

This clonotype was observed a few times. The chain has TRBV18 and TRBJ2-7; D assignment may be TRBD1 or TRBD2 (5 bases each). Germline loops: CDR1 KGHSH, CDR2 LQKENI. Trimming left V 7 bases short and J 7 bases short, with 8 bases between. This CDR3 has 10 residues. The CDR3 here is CASFWGEQYF. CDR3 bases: TGTGCCAGCTTTTGGGGGGAGCAGTACTTC. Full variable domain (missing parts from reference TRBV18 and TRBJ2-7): NAGVMQNPRHLVRRRGQEARLRCSPMKGHSHVYWYRQLPEEGLKFMVYLQKENIIDESGMPKERFSAEFPKEGPSILRIQQVVRGDSAAYFCASFWGEQYFGPGTRLTVT.

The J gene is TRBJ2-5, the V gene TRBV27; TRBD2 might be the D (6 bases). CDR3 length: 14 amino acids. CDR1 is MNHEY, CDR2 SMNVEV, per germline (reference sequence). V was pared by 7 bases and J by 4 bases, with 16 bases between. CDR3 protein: CASKTGDWGETQYF. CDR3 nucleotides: TGTGCCAGCAAGACCGGGGACTGGGGAGAGACCCAGTACTTC.

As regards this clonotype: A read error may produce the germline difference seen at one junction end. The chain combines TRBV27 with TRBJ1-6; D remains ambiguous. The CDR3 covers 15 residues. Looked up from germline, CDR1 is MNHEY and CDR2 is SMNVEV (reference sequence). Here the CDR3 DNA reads TGTGCCAGCAGTTTATCAGAGGGTCCTGATTCACCCCCCCACTTT. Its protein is CASSLSEGPDSPPHF.

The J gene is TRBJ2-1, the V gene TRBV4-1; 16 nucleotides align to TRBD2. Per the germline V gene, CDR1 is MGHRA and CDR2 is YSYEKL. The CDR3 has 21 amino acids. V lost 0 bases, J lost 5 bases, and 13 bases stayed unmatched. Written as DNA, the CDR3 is TGCGCCAGCAGCCAAGATTTTGGAGGGACTAGCGGGAGGGCCAAGAACAATGAGCAGTTCTTC. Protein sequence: CASSQDFGGTSGRAKNNEQFF.

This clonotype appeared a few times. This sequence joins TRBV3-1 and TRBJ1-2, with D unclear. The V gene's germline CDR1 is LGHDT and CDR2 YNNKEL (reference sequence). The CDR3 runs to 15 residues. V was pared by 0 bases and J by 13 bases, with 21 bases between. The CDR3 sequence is CASSQDPNTISDSTF. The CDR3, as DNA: TGTGCCAGCAGCCAAGATCCGAACACCATCAGTGACTCCACCTTC. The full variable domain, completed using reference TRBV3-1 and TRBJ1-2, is DTAVSQTPKYLVTQMGNDKSIKCEQNLGHDTMYWYKQDSKKFLKIMFSYNNKELIINETVPNRFSPKSPDKAHLNLHINSLELGDSAVYFCASSQDPNTISDSTFGSGTRLTVV.

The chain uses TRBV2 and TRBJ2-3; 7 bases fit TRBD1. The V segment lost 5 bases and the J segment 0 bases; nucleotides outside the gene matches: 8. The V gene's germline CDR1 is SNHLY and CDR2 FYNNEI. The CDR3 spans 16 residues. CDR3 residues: CASSSGQVPSTDTQYF. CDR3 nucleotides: TGTGCCAGCAGTTCCGGACAGGTCCCTAGCACAGATACGCAGTATTTT.

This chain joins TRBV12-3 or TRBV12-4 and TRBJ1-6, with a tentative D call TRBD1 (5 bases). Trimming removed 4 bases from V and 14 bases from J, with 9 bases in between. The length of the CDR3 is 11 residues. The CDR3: CASSSGKALHF. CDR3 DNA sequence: TGTGCCAGCAGTTCAGGGAAGGCCCTCCACTTT.

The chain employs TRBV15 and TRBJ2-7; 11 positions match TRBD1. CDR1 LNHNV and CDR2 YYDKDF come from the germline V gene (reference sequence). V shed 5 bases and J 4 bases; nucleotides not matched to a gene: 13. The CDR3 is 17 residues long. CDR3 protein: CATSGGSWDRGEYEQYF. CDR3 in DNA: TGTGCCACCAGCGGTGGGTCTTGGGACAGGGGGGAGTACGAGCAGTACTTC.

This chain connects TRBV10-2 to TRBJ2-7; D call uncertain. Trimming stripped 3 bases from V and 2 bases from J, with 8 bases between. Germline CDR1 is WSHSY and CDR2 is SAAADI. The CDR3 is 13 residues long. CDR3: CASSDPTTYEQYF. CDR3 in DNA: TGCGCCAGCAGTGACCCAACAACCTACGAGCAGTACTTC.

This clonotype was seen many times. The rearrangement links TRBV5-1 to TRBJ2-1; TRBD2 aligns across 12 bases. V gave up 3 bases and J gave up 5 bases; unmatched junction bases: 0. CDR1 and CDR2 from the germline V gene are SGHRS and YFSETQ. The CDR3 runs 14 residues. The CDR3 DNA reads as TGCGCCAGCAGCTGGACTAGCGGGGACAATGAGCAGTTCTTC. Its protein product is CASSWTSGDNEQFF.

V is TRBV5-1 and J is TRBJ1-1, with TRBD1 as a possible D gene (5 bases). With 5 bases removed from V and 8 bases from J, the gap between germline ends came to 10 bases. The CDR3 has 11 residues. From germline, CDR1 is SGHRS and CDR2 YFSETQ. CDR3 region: CASRDRGEAFF. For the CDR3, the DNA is TGCGCCAGCAGGGATCGGGGCGAAGCTTTCTTT.

The CDR3 sequence: CASSLAPQGFYEQYF. The CDR3 DNA reads as TGTGCCAGCAGCTTAGCACCTCAGGGCTTCTACGAGCAGTACTTC. The rearrangement joins TRBV7-9 to TRBJ2-4; D may be TRBD1 (5 bases). The better agreement between TRBJ2-7 and the DNA end casts doubt on the J call. Germline loops: CDR1 SEHNR, CDR2 FQNEAQ (reference sequence). CDR3 length equals 15 residues.

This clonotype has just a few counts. CDR3 bases: TGCAGTGCCCTCCACGGGGGAGCGGGGCCCCTCTACAATGAGCAGTTCTTC. Translation: CSALHGGAGPLYNEQFF. The V gene is TRBV20-1, the J gene TRBJ2-1; 7 bases fit TRBD2. The CDR3 length is 17 residues. The V segment lost 6 bases and the J segment 3 bases; nucleotides outside the gene matches: 17. CDR1 is DFQATT, CDR2 SNEGSKA, per germline (reference sequence).

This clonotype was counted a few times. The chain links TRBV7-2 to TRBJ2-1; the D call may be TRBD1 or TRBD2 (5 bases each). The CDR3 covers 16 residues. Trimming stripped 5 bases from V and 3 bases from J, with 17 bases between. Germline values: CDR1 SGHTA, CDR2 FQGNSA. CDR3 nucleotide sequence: TGTGCCAGCAGCCCGAGCGAGGGGCCCGTCTACAATGAGCAGTTCTTC. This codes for CASSPSEGPVYNEQFF.

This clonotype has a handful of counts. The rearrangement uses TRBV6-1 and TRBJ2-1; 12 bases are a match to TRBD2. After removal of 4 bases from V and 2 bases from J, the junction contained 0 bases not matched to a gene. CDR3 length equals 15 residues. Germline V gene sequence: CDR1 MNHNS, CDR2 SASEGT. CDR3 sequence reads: CASSGLAGAYNEQFF. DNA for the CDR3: TGTGCCAGCAGTGGACTAGCGGGGGCCTACAATGAGCAGTTCTTC.

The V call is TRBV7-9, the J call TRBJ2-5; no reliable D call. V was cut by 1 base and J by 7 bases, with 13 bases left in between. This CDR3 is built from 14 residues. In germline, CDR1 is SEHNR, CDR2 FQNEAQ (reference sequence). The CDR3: CASSLGGIGGTQYF. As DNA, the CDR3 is TGTGCCAGCAGCTTAGGAGGCATTGGCGGGACCCAGTACTTC.

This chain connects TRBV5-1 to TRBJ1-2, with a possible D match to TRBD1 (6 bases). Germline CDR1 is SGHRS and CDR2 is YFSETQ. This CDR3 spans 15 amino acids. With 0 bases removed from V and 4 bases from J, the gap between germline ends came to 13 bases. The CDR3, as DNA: TGCGCCAGCAGCTTGGGAGATGGACAGCCCTATGGCTACACCTTC. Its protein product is CASSLGDGQPYGYTF.

The CDR3 protein is CASSLDAGLPYNEQFF. CDR3 nucleotide sequence: TGTGCCAGCAGCTTGGATGCTGGTCTTCCCTACAATGAGCAGTTCTTC. The genes are TRBV5-4 and TRBJ2-1, with no clear D. CDR3 length equals 16 residues. CDR1 is SGHNT and CDR2 is YYREEE in the germline V gene (reference sequence). V lost 0 bases, J lost 2 bases, and 12 bases lay in between.

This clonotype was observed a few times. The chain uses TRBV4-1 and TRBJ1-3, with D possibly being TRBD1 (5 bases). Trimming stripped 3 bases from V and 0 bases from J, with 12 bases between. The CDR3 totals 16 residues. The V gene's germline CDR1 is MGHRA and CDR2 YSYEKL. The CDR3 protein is CASSQIQGSSGNTIYF. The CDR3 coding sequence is TGCGCCAGCAGCCAGATCCAGGGCTCCTCTGGAAACACCATATATTTT.

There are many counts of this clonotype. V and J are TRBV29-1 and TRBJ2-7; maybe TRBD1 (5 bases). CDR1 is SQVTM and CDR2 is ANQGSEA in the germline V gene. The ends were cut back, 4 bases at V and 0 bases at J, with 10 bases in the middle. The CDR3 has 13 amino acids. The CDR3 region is CSVVRQGSYEQYF. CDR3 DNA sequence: TGCAGCGTTGTACGCCAGGGCTCCTACGAGCAGTACTTC.

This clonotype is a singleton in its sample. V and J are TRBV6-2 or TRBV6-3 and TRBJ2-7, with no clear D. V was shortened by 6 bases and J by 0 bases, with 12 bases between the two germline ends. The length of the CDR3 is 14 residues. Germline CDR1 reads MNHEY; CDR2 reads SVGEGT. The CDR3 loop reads CASRARRLSYEQYF. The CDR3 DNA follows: TGTGCCAGCAGGGCCCGTAGACTCTCCTACGAGCAGTACTTC.

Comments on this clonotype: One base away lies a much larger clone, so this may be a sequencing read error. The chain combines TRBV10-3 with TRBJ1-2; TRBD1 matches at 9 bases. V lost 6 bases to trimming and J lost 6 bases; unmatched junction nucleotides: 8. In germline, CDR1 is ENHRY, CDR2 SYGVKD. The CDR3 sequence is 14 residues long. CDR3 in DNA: TGTGCCATCAGCCCCGGGACAGGGAACCATGGCTACACCTTC. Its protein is CAISPGTGNHGYTF.

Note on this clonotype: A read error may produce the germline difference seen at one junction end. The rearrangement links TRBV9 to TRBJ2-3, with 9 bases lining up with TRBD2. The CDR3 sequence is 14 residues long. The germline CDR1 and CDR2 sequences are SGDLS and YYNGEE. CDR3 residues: CASSLLAGTETQYF. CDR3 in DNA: TGTGCCAGCAGCCTACTAGCGGGCACAGAGACGCAGTATTTT.

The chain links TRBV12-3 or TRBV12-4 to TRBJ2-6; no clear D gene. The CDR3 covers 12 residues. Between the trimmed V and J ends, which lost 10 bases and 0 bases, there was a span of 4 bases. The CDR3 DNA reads TGTGCCACAGGCTCTGGGGCCAACGTCCTGACTTTC. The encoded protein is CATGSGANVLTF.

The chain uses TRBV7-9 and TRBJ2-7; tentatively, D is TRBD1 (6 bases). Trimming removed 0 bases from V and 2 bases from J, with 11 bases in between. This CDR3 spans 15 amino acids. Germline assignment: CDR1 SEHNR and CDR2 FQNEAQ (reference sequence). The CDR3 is CASSLAGAPTYEQYF. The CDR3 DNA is TGTGCCAGCAGCTTAGCGGGGGCGCCTACCTACGAGCAGTACTTC.